The 22 T cell receptor beta chains given below trace back to one sample, sequenced in a study of PD-1 blockade in classical Hodgkin lymphoma. Time point specified: cycle 4 day 1 (C4D1), after five to seven weeks of nivolumab. Each and every patient relapsed after autologous stem cell transplantation, and patients got differing brentuximab vedotin exposure. Generated by immunoSEQ multiplex PCR, the TCRdb table keeps only in-frame clones and is missing some. Among about 44,000 clones listed, 55% to 80% were seen once. This material consisted of peripheral blood mononuclear cells (PBMCs), taken before the fourth cycle of nivolumab. The origin of the receptors is a human donor with classical Hodgkin lymphoma.

V and J are TRBV6-1 and TRBJ1-1; weak D call: TRBD1 (5 bases). Trimming cost V 11 bases and J 1 base, with 11 bases left between them. The CDR3 contains 12 residues. The germline gives CDR1 MNHNS, CDR2 SASEGT. The CDR3 DNA is TGTGCCGGGGGACGGCAGAACACTGAAGCTTTCTTT. This translates into CAGGRQNTEAFF.

This chain joins TRBV6-5 and TRBJ2-2, with D possibly being TRBD1 (6 bases). The germline CDR1 and CDR2 sequences are MNHEY and SVGAGI. The CDR3 spans 14 residues. Trimming shortened V by 8 bases and J by 5 bases, and 15 bases separated the two germline ends. The CDR3 region is CASRTGQITGELFF. The CDR3 DNA is TGTGCCAGCCGCACAGGACAGATTACCGGGGAGCTGTTTTTT.

This clone appeared a few times. The chain links TRBV2 to TRBJ2-5; 9 bases are a match to TRBD1. The CDR3 length is 14 residues. CDR1 is SNHLY and CDR2 is FYNNEI in the germline V gene. V gave up 6 bases and J gave up 5 bases; unmatched junction bases: 7. The CDR3 reads CASSERTGDETQYF. CDR3 DNA: TGTGCCAGCAGCGAAAGGACAGGGGACGAGACCCAGTACTTC.

The rearrangement joins TRBV7-8 to TRBJ1-3; TRBD1 agrees at 10 bases. The trim removed 5 bases at V and 1 base at J, leaving 11 bases unmatched. Germline V lookup: CDR1 SGHVS, CDR2 FQNEAQ. The CDR3 covers 18 residues. The CDR3: CASSRVPGTGVSGNTIYF. The CDR3 DNA reads TGTGCCAGCAGCCGCGTCCCCGGGACAGGGGTTTCTGGAAACACCATATATTTT. Variable domain in full (rest from reference TRBV7-8 and TRBJ1-3): GAGVSQSPRYKVAKRGQDVALRCDPISGHVSLFWYQQALGQGPEFLTYFQNEAQLDKSGLPSDRFFAERPEGSVSTLKIQRTQQEDSAVYLCASSRVPGTGVSGNTIYFGEGSWLTVV.

The chain combines TRBV29-1 with TRBJ1-1; D is perhaps TRBD1 (5 bases). Per the germline V gene, CDR1 is SQVTM and CDR2 is ANQGSEA. The CDR3 length is 12 residues. The CDR3 DNA reads TGCATCGTCGTTTTGGGGGGCACTGAAGCTTTCTTT. It specifies CIVVLGGTEAFF.

V gene TRBV4-3 combines with J gene TRBJ1-2; tentatively, D is TRBD1 (5 bases). Trimming took 1 base from V and 4 from J, leaving 13 bases between them. CDR1 and CDR2 from the germline V gene are LGHNA and YSLEER. CDR3 size: 15 residues. The CDR3 DNA sequence: TGCGCCAGCAGCCAAGTTGAAGGGGTAATCTATGGCTACACCTTC. Protein: CASSQVEGVIYGYTF.

This clone was seen a handful of times. The chain is built from TRBV11-1 and TRBJ2-1; weak D call: TRBD1 (5 bases). CDR3 length equals 17 residues. The V and J ends lost 8 bases and 5 bases respectively, with 25 bases between them. Germline-derived CDR1 and CDR2 are SGHAT and FQDESV (reference sequence). CDR3 protein: CASLPSGSNKANNEQFF. In DNA form, the CDR3 reads TGTGCCAGCTTACCCTCAGGGTCCAATAAGGCAAACAATGAGCAGTTCTTC. The full variable domain, completed using reference TRBV11-1 and TRBJ2-1, is EAEVAQSPRYKITEKSQAVAFWCDPISGHATLYWYRQILGQGPELLVQFQDESVVDDSQLPKDRFSAERLKGVDSTLKIQPAELGDSAMYLCASLPSGSNKANNEQFFGPGTRLTVL.

The chain recombines TRBV4-3 with TRBJ2-7; D is undetermined. CDR1 LGHNA and CDR2 YSLEER come from the germline V gene. The CDR3 is made up of 13 amino acids. V lost 0 bases to trimming and J lost 5 bases, with 8 bases between them. CDR3 DNA sequence: TGCGCCAGCAGCCAAGAGGGGTGGGACGAGCAGTACTTC. This sequence encodes CASSQEGWDEQYF.

The CDR3 spells CASSFTSGGANEQFF. The CDR3 DNA reads TGTGCCAGCAGTTTTACTAGCGGGGGGGCAAATGAGCAGTTCTTC. The rearrangement links TRBV2 to TRBJ2-1, with 13 bases fitting TRBD2. The CDR3 loop spans 15 amino acids. The V segment lost 5 bases and the J segment 7 bases; nucleotides outside the gene matches: 5. Germline lookup yields CDR1 SNHLY and CDR2 FYNNEI.

The V call is TRBV5-6, the J call TRBJ1-2; the D is unclear. V lost 0 bases, J lost 0 bases, and 9 bases lay in between. The CDR3 sequence is 15 residues long. Germline CDR1 is SGHDT and CDR2 is YYEEEE. Here the CDR3 reads CASSLAPVANYGYTF. The CDR3 nucleotides read TGTGCCAGCAGCTTGGCCCCGGTAGCTAACTATGGCTACACCTTC. Variable domain in full (rest from reference TRBV5-6 and TRBJ1-2): DAGVTQSPTHLIKTRGQQVTLRCSPKSGHDTVSWYQQALGQGPQFIFQYYEEEERQRGNFPDRFSGHQFPNYSSELNVNALLLGDSALYLCASSLAPVANYGYTFGSGTRLTVV.

The chain recombines TRBV5-1 with TRBJ2-1; 13 nucleotides align to TRBD2. CDR1 is SGHRS, CDR2 YFSETQ, per germline. The trim removed 4 bases at V and 5 bases at J, leaving 6 bases unmatched. The CDR3 covers 16 residues. The CDR3 nucleotides read TGCGCCAGCAGCCCGGGTGGGACTAGCGGGGACAATGAGCAGTTCTTC. Its protein is CASSPGGTSGDNEQFF.

This chain links TRBV11-2 with TRBJ2-7; 10 positions match TRBD2. The germline V gene encodes CDR1 SGHAT and CDR2 FQNNGV. The CDR3 is made up of 15 amino acids. Trimming took 1 base from V and 3 from J; bases not matched to a gene: 3. The CDR3 region is CASSLVAGGLYEQYF. Here the CDR3 DNA reads TGTGCCAGCAGCTTAGTAGCGGGAGGACTCTACGAGCAGTACTTC.

The V and J genes are TRBV7-2 and TRBJ2-2; D ambiguous. Trimming pared 4 bases from V and 7 bases from J, leaving 16 bases between. The germline gives CDR1 SGHTA, CDR2 FQGNSA. The CDR3 contains 15 residues. The CDR3 DNA follows: TGTGCCAGCAGCTCCCCTCAACGATGGAACGGGGAGCTGTTTTTT. This encodes CASSSPQRWNGELFF.

The chain couples TRBV28 to TRBJ1-2, with a possible D match to TRBD1 (6 bases). The V end lost 2 bases, the J end lost 0 bases, and 7 bases lay between the germline ends. CDR1 is MDHEN and CDR2 is SYDVKM in the germline V gene. The CDR3 consists of 14 residues. DNA for the CDR3: TGTGCCAGCAGTTTACAGGGGACTAACTATGGCTACACCTTC. It translates to CASSLQGTNYGYTF.

This clone was seen a handful of times. A junction end diverges from the germline sequence, so it may reflect a read error. V and J are TRBV5-4 and TRBJ2-1; D is tentatively TRBD1 or TRBD2 (5 bases each). Per germline, CDR1 SGHNT and CDR2 YYREEE (reference sequence). The length of the CDR3 is 11 residues. CDR3: CASSSDQGELF. CDR3 DNA sequence: TGTGCCAGCAGCTCGGACCAAGGGGAGCTCTTC.

In its sample, this clone was seen once. The chain has TRBV19 and TRBJ2-7, with TRBD2 matching 8 bases. This CDR3 has 14 residues. V gave up 1 base and J gave up 1 base; unmatched junction bases: 0. CDR1 and CDR2 from the germline V gene are LNHDA and SQIVND (reference sequence). CDR3 loop: CASSIGLASYEQYF. The CDR3 nucleotides are TGTGCCAGTAGTATAGGACTAGCGTCCTACGAGCAGTACTTC.

V and J are TRBV10-3 and TRBJ2-3; D is unresolved. The V and J ends lost 6 bases and 3 bases respectively, with 4 bases between them. Per the germline V gene, CDR1 is ENHRY and CDR2 is SYGVKD. This CDR3 is 11 amino acids long. In DNA form, the CDR3 reads TGTGCCATCAGCCAGACAGATACGCAGTATTTT. It specifies CAISQTDTQYF.

CDR3 loop: CASSFPAGGIYEQYF. Here the CDR3 DNA reads TGTGCCAGCAGCTTTCCCGCCGGGGGCATCTACGAGCAGTACTTC. The V gene is TRBV6-5, the J gene TRBJ2-7, with D tentatively TRBD1 or TRBD2 (6 bases each). Trimming shortened V by 6 bases and J by 3 bases, and 18 bases separated the two germline ends. Germline V CDR1 and CDR2: MNHEY, SVGAGI. The CDR3 is 15 residues long.

This rearrangement joins TRBV6-5 to TRBJ2-7; 8 bases align to TRBD1. Germline trimming cut 5 bases from V and 0 bases from J; bases unmatched to any gene: 3. This CDR3 has 14 residues. The germline gives CDR1 MNHEY, CDR2 SVGAGI. The CDR3 loop is CASSPGQDSYEQYF. The CDR3 nucleotides read TGTGCCAGCAGTCCGGGACAGGACTCCTACGAGCAGTACTTC.

The gene calls are TRBV6-5 and TRBJ1-2; D is undetermined. The germline V gene has CDR1 MNHEY and CDR2 SVGAGI. There are 12 residues in the CDR3. Deletions cut 5 bases from V and 2 bases from J, with 6 bases between. As DNA, the CDR3 is TGTGCCAGCAGTGCCCAGAACTATGGCTACACCTTC. Its protein product is CASSAQNYGYTF.

The chain joins TRBV7-9 to TRBJ2-7; a possible D gene is TRBD2 (5 bases). Trimming removed 8 bases at V and 3 bases at J, with 20 bases between. This CDR3 is built from 15 residues. Germline V gene lookup returns CDR1 SEHNR and CDR2 FQNEAQ (reference sequence). The CDR3: CASSGSTRRSYEQYF. In DNA, the CDR3 is TGTGCCAGCTCCGGGTCTACCCGGAGGAGCTACGAGCAGTACTTC. The whole variable domain, filled in from reference TRBV7-9 and TRBJ2-7, reads DTGVSQNPRHKITKRGQNVTFRCDPISEHNRLYWYRQTLGQGPEFLTYFQNEAQLEKSRLLSDRFSAERPKGSFSTLEIQRTEQGDSAMYLCASSGSTRRSYEQYFGPGTRLTVT.

This clone came up a few times. The rearrangement uses TRBV14 and TRBJ1-2; D gene unclear. V lost 3 bases, J lost 10 bases, and 15 bases lay in between. The CDR3 totals 13 residues. Germline CDR1 SGHDN, CDR2 FVKESK. CDR3 sequence (DNA): TGTGCCAGCAGCCAGGAAGAAGGGAGTGTCTACACCTTC. It encodes CASSQEEGSVYTF.